This T cell receptor (beta chain) was documented in a study of T cells after yellow fever vaccination. General study findings and limits: Post-booster repertoires contained most primary-vaccination clones again (roughly 96% CD4, 85% to 90% CD8). Peaking on day 5 versus 15, the secondary response was faster but weaker. In FACS-sorted repertoires, abundant clonotypes from the bulk population could appear as contaminants.

The CDR3 is 12 amino acids. Germline lookup yields CDR1 MNHEY and CDR2 SVGEGT. V lost 7 bases and J 8 bases, leaving 9 bases between the germline ends. Production of TCR cDNA was by 5'RACE template switching, which also added a universal primer site and UMIs. TCRdb called the 5' RACE reads again in MiXCR, with one record for every CDR3 protein. Among 100,000 or so distinct CDR3 sequences listed, approximately 9% were seen once. The sample consisted of CD8+ T cells not binding an NS4B(214-222) dextramer, sorted from PBMCs, taken around 15 days after the first yellow fever vaccination. The sequence was collected from a young man who received the YFV17D yellow fever vaccine. The genes are TRBV6-2 or TRBV6-3 and TRBJ1-6, with no clear D. This CDR3 is CASIGPDSPLHF. CDR3 bases: TGTGCCAGCATCGGGCCAGATTCACCCCTCCACTTT.